This T cell receptor beta chain was obtained from a study of cytomegalovirus exposure and HLA in healthy donors. Study-wide background: The approximately 110 validation repertoires, a later analysis reported, used the same platform as the roughly 700 repertoires from the first cohort.

Generated by immunoSEQ multiplex PCR, the TCRdb table keeps only in-frame clones and is missing some. The top ten hold approximately 3% of the sample, which has 170,000 or so clones, more than 65% seen once. Trimming shortened V by 3 bases and J by 4 bases, and 12 bases separated the two germline ends. This CDR3 comprises 14 residues. CDR1 and CDR2 from the germline V gene are SEHNR and FQNEAQ (reference sequence). The chain recombines TRBV7-9 with TRBJ1-2, with D unresolved. This sequence originates from a woman in her late teens or twenties in good health and CMV-seropositive. Sequencing was carried out using PBMCs. CDR3 coding DNA: TGTGCCAGCAGCTTCGATACCGCACTCTATGGCTACACCTTC. Translating it yields CASSFDTALYGYTF.